The clone carrying this T cell receptor beta chain was observed a few times. Its antigen is still unknown. The data originate from a study of blood T cells in healthy people across ages. General study results and limits: For the donors, CMV status was unknown and possibly confounded expanded clonotype changes. More naive CD4+ cells and higher diversity marked long-lived donors relative to aged donors.

The second PCR ran roughly 6 to 12 cycles with a sample-barcoded 5' primer and J-beta primers. Using its own MiXCR run on the 5' RACE reads, TCRdb lists one record per CDR3 protein. The sample records some 1.5 million distinct CDR3 sequences, approximately 28% being singletons. The source material was blood. The source of this sequence is a woman aged 25 to 39 in good health.

CDR3 sequence: CASSPSGRGVFGNIQYF. The CDR3 coding sequence is TGTGCCAGCAGTCCTAGCGGGAGGGGGGTTTTCGGAAACATTCAGTACTTC. V usage is TRBV12-3 or TRBV12-4 and J usage is TRBJ2-4; 12 bases line up with TRBD2. With V trimmed by 5 bases and J by 6 bases, 11 bases remained unmatched. This CDR3 has 17 residues.